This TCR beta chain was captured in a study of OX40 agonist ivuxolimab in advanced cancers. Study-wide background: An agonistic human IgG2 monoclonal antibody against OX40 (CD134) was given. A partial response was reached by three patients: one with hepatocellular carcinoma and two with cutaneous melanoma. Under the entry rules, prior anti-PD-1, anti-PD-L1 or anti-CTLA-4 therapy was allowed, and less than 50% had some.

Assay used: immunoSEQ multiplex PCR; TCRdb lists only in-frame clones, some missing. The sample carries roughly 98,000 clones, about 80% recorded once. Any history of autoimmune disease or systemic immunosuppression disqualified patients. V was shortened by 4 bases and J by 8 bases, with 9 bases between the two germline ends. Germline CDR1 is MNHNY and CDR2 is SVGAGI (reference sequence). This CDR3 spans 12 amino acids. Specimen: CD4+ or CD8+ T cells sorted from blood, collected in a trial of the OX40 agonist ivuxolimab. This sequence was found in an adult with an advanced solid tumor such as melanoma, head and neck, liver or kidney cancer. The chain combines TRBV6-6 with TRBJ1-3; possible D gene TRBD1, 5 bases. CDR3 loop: CASSSWGDTIYF. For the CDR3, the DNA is TGTGCCAGCAGTTCCTGGGGCGACACCATATATTTT.